The 27 T cell receptor beta chains below come from one sample, sequenced in a study of blood T cells in healthy people across ages. For the second PCR, which ran for about 7 to 11 cycles, a sample-barcoded 5' primer and a J-beta primer mix were used. Using its own MiXCR run on the 5' RACE reads, TCRdb lists one record per CDR3 protein. The sample comprises fewer than 950,000 distinct CDR3 sequences, approximately 53% of which are singletons, and about 42% rests with the top ten. Source material: blood. Receptors were obtained from a man older than 75 in good health.

This clonotype has a handful of counts. This chain joins TRBV10-3 and TRBJ1-1, with D tentatively TRBD1 (6 bases). V lost 4 bases and J lost 1, with 16 bases in between. Germline CDR1 reads ENHRY; CDR2 reads SYGVKD. This CDR3 comprises 16 residues. CDR3 region: CAISVFKLQGNTEAFF. The CDR3 DNA follows: TGTGCCATCAGTGTTTTCAAACTACAGGGGAACACTGAAGCTTTCTTT.

This clonotype was seen more than once but under ten times. V usage is TRBV20-1 and J usage is TRBJ2-3, with D unclear. The CDR3 totals 15 residues. Trimming stripped 0 bases from V and 14 bases from J, with 24 bases between. Germline CDR1 and CDR2: DFQATT and SNEGSKA (reference sequence). The CDR3 sequence: CSARDGSLSGRYAYF. The CDR3 DNA reads as TGCAGTGCTAGAGATGGTAGCCTGTCGGGCAGATACGCGTATTTT.

This sequence joins TRBV2 and TRBJ2-1, with D perhaps matching TRBD2 (5 bases). V lost 0 bases and J 5 bases, leaving 20 bases between the germline ends. Looked up from germline, CDR1 is SNHLY and CDR2 is FYNNEI. This CDR3 is built from 18 residues. CDR3 bases: TGTGCCAGCAGTGAAGCAGGCGGGTATGAGGGTGGTGACAATGAGCAGTTCTTC. Translating it yields CASSEAGGYEGGDNEQFF.

The chain uses TRBV5-1 and TRBJ2-1, with 12 bases fitting TRBD2. Germline loops: CDR1 SGHRS, CDR2 YFSETQ. The CDR3 loop spans 14 amino acids. The V segment lost 7 bases and the J segment 10 bases; nucleotides outside the gene matches: 9. The CDR3 DNA follows: TGCGCCAGCGGACGGACTAGCGGGAAAGAGGAGCAGTTCTTC. Its translation: CASGRTSGKEEQFF.

In DNA, the CDR3 is TGCAGCGTTGAGCTAGCGCTACACAGATACGCGTATTTT. Translating it yields CSVELALHRYAYF. The V gene is TRBV29-1, the J gene TRBJ2-3, with a weak D call TRBD2 (6 bases). CDR3 length equals 13 residues. The V end lost 3 bases, the J end lost 14 bases, and 21 bases lay between the germline ends. Germline V gene sequence: CDR1 SQVTM, CDR2 ANQGSEA.

This rearrangement joins TRBV12-3 or TRBV12-4 to TRBJ1-1, with D possibly being TRBD1 (5 bases). V lost 6 bases and J 1 base, leaving 12 bases between the germline ends. CDR3 size: 14 residues. The CDR3 is CASRVGATNTEAFF. Written as DNA, the CDR3 is TGTGCCAGCAGGGTAGGGGCCACGAACACTGAAGCTTTCTTT.

There are a few counts of this clonotype. J is TRBJ2-1 and V is TRBV20-1, with D perhaps given as TRBD1 or TRBD2 (5 bases each). From germline, CDR1 is DFQATT and CDR2 SNEGSKA (reference sequence). Trimming left V 1 base short and J 15 bases short, with 13 bases between. The CDR3 covers 11 residues. The CDR3 sequence is CSARVLAGTFF. The CDR3 nucleotides read TGCAGTGCTAGAGTCCTTGCAGGGACGTTCTTC.

The genes are TRBV11-2 and TRBJ2-7; the match to TRBD2 covers 10 bases. The CDR3 has 14 residues. In germline, CDR1 is SGHAT, CDR2 FQNNGV. J gave up 1 base and V 5 bases, and 2 bases lay outside the gene matches. The CDR3 DNA reads as TGTGCCAGCAGCACACTAGCGGGGTCCTACGAGCAGTACTTC. Protein product: CASSTLAGSYEQYF.

The genes are TRBV5-1 and TRBJ1-1; possible D gene TRBD1, 5 bases. The V and J ends lost 3 bases and 0 bases respectively, with 15 bases between them. CDR1 and CDR2 (germline): SGHRS, YFSETQ. The CDR3 runs to 16 residues. CDR3 amino acids: CASSSTGGIMNTEAFF. CDR3 sequence (DNA): TGCGCCAGCAGCTCGACCGGGGGGATCATGAACACTGAAGCTTTCTTT. The entire variable domain, with the rest obtained from reference TRBV5-1 and TRBJ1-1, is as follows: KAGVTQTPRYLIKTRGQQVTLSCSPISGHRSVSWYQQTPGQGLQFLFEYFSETQRNKGNFPGRFSGRQFSNSRSEMNVSTLELGDSALYLCASSSTGGIMNTEAFFGQGTRLTVV.

The chain joins TRBV21-1 to TRBJ1-4; the table gives TRBD1 as D, unverified against the DNA. TRBV21-1 corresponds to a pseudogene. The CDR3 contains 16 residues. DNA for the CDR3: TGTGCCAGCAGCAAAGGCACCGGGACAGGGGGTGAAAAACTGTTTTTT. Translated, it gives CASSKGTGTGGEKLFF.

The chain has TRBV6-5 and TRBJ2-4; D call uncertain. This CDR3 has 16 amino acids. Trimming shortened V by 0 bases and J by 0 bases, and 9 bases separated the two germline ends. Germline V gene data show CDR1 as MNHEY and CDR2 as SVGAGI. CDR3 sequence reads: CASSYSSSLAKNIQYF. The CDR3 nucleotides are TGTGCCAGCAGTTACTCGAGTTCCTTAGCCAAAAACATTCAGTACTTC.

The J gene is TRBJ2-5, the V gene TRBV10-3, with 8 bases matching TRBD2. V dropped 8 bases and J dropped 1; count of bases not matched to a gene: 9. CDR3 length: 15 amino acids. CDR1 is ENHRY and CDR2 is SYGVKD in the germline V gene. The CDR3 loop reads CAISGRAGPQETQYF. The CDR3 coding sequence is TGTGCCATCTCCGGGAGGGCCGGGCCCCAAGAGACCCAGTACTTC.

J is TRBJ2-1 and V is TRBV9; D remains unclear. The V end was cut by 1 base, the J end by 4 bases, with 12 bases between. Germline V gene sequence: CDR1 SGDLS, CDR2 YYNGEE. The CDR3 is 15 amino acids. CDR3 region: CASSVSTPNYNEQFF. Here the CDR3 DNA reads TGTGCCAGCAGCGTATCGACTCCCAATTACAATGAGCAGTTCTTC. Filled out from reference TRBV9 and TRBJ2-1, the complete variable domain reads DSGVTQTPKHLITATGQRVTLRCSPRSGDLSVYWYQQSLDQGLQFLIQYYNGEERAKGNILERFSAQQFPDLHSELNLSSLELGDSALYFCASSVSTPNYNEQFFGPGTRLTVL.

This clonotype was counted once. CDR3 coding DNA: TGCGCCAGCAGCCCAAATGAGGGAATGAACACTGAAGCTTTCTTT. Its protein product is CASSPNEGMNTEAFF. The V and J genes are TRBV5-1 and TRBJ1-1; D is unclear. This CDR3 comprises 15 residues. In germline, CDR1 is SGHRS, CDR2 YFSETQ. V shed 4 bases and J shed 0 bases, with 13 bases lying between them.

The chain joins TRBV7-6 to TRBJ2-5; 9 bases are a match to TRBD1. V trimming: 5 bases; J trimming: 11 bases; junction bases outside the gene matches: 15. CDR3 length equals 15 residues. Germline V CDR1 and CDR2: SGHVS, FNYEAQ. DNA for the CDR3: TGTGCCAGCAGCCCGACCAGGACAGGGGTTGGGGAGCAGTACTTC. Its protein product is CASSPTRTGVGEQYF.

Only a few counts were recorded for this clonotype. The CDR3 coding sequence is TGTGCCAGCAGTGTTAGCGGGGGATACAATGAGCAGTTCTTC. This gives the protein CASSVSGGYNEQFF. V is TRBV12-3 or TRBV12-4 and J is TRBJ2-1; 9 bases are shared with TRBD2. The CDR3 runs to 14 residues. The ends lost 5 bases at V and 4 bases at J; junction bases unmatched: 3.

The chain carries TRBV27 and TRBJ2-5, with D maybe TRBD1 (6 bases). The DNA matches TRBJ2-7 better at its end, which makes the J call doubtful. The CDR3 is made up of 15 amino acids. Germline V gene lookup returns CDR1 MNHEY and CDR2 SMNVEV (reference sequence). CDR3 region: CASSSEGGPVFEQYF. CDR3 DNA sequence: TGTGCCAGCAGTTCGGAAGGGGGTCCAGTCTTCGAGCAGTACTTC.

With regard to this clonotype: This sequence may be a read error, since a much larger clone differs from it by one base. The chain uses TRBV20-1 and TRBJ2-3; 8 bases are shared with TRBD1. The CDR3 contains 14 residues. Germline V gene sequence: CDR1 DFQATT, CDR2 SNEGSKA (reference sequence). V trimming: 6 bases; J trimming: 5 bases; junction bases outside the gene matches: 10. For the CDR3, the DNA is TGCAGTGCCCCCCGGGACAGGACCGAAGATACGCAGTATTTT. It translates to CSAPRDRTEDTQYF.

The rearrangement links TRBV2 to TRBJ1-2; D might be TRBD1 (6 bases). Between the trimmed V and J ends, which lost 11 bases and 3 bases, there was a span of 22 bases. Germline CDR1 and CDR2: SNHLY and FYNNEI. The CDR3 is 15 residues long. The CDR3 bases are TGTGCCGGACGTCCTAACGAGGACAGAGACTATGGCTACACCTTC. It is translated as CAGRPNEDRDYGYTF.

The J gene is TRBJ2-5, the V gene TRBV3-1, with D perhaps TRBD2 (6 bases). Gene TRBJ2-7 matches the end of the DNA better, so the J call may be wrong. The germline V gene has CDR1 LGHDT and CDR2 YNNKEL (reference sequence). The CDR3 is 16 amino acids. This CDR3 is CASSQVRGLLTYEQYF. Here the CDR3 DNA reads TGTGCCAGCAGCCAAGTCCGGGGACTCCTGACCTACGAGCAGTACTTC.

The J gene is TRBJ2-4, the V gene TRBV3-1, with a possible D match to TRBD1 (6 bases). In germline, CDR1 is LGHDT, CDR2 YNNKEL (reference sequence). V was clipped by 4 bases and J by 1 base, with 11 bases between them. This CDR3 has 15 residues. The CDR3 loop reads CASSPAQGAKNIQYF. As DNA, the CDR3 is TGTGCCAGCAGCCCCGCGCAGGGGGCCAAAAACATTCAGTACTTC.

V gene TRBV20-1 combines with J gene TRBJ2-1, with D unclear. Trimming stripped 1 base from V and 15 bases from J, with 19 bases between. The CDR3 is 13 residues long. Germline values: CDR1 DFQATT, CDR2 SNEGSKA (reference sequence). The CDR3 region has the DNA TGCAGTGCTAGAGCCCCGGCAGCACGCGTCTCGTTCTTC. Translated, it gives CSARAPAARVSFF.

The chain combines TRBV5-4 with TRBJ2-1, with D unclear. The CDR3 has 12 residues. Germline CDR1 SGHNT, CDR2 YYREEE (reference sequence). V was cut by 6 bases and J by 5 bases, with 9 bases left in between. The CDR3 bases are TGTGCCAGCACAGAACGTAACAATGAGCAGTTCTTC. Translating gives CASTERNNEQFF.

The chain is built from TRBV14 and TRBJ2-7; 7 bases are a match to TRBD2. This CDR3 is 15 amino acids long. V gave up 4 bases and J gave up 5 bases; unmatched junction bases: 11. Germline lookup yields CDR1 SGHDN and CDR2 FVKESK. CDR3 protein: CASSPLGGWNDEQYF. The DNA of the CDR3 is TGTGCCAGCAGCCCCCTGGGGGGGTGGAACGACGAGCAGTACTTC.

This chain connects TRBV2 to TRBJ2-6; weak D call: TRBD2 (6 bases). V was trimmed by 8 bases and J by 1 base, leaving 12 bases between them. This CDR3 is 15 amino acids long. The germline gives CDR1 SNHLY, CDR2 FYNNEI. As DNA, the CDR3 is TGTGCCAGCGCCGCGGAGGGGTCTGGGGCCAACGTCCTGACTTTC. Translation: CASAAEGSGANVLTF.

CDR3 bases: TGTGCCAGCAGCGCGACAGGGCCAGGGGCCAACGTCCTGACTTTC. Its protein product is CASSATGPGANVLTF. J is TRBJ2-6 and V is TRBV9; 7 nucleotides agree with TRBD1. Germline assignment: CDR1 SGDLS and CDR2 YYNGEE. The CDR3 sequence is 15 residues long. J gave up 4 bases and V 3 bases, and 4 bases lay outside the gene matches.

This sequence joins TRBV29-1 and TRBJ2-3; 16 nucleotides agree with TRBD2. Germline trimming cut 5 bases from V and 14 bases from J; bases unmatched to any gene: 13. CDR3 length equals 15 residues. Germline V gives CDR1 SQVTM, CDR2 ANQGSEA. The CDR3 coding sequence is TGCAGCGTTACCGGGACTAGCGGGAGGGCCGGAGACGCGTATTTT. It codes for CSVTGTSGRAGDAYF.